This T cell receptor (beta chain) was retrieved from a study of blood T cell repertoires in COVID-19. Study-level background: Specimens from acute and convalescent COVID-19 originated in the United States, Italy and Spain. PBMCs, B-cell-depleted T cells, or T cells were the source of the cDNA or gDNA that made up the material.

Germline CDR1 and CDR2: MNHNS and SASEGT. Trimming at V came to 1 base and at J to 8 bases, leaving 4 bases not matched to a gene. The CDR3 totals 14 residues. Under the authors' procedure: Reference gene primers were amplified, and this amplification served to estimate nucleated cell counts. Here immunoSEQ multiplex PCR was the method, and the copy in TCRdb shows in-frame clones only, minus some. V and J calls and clone size follow that table, whereas D and trimming were derived from the DNA. The data contain 150,000 to 200,000 clones, around 85% of them singletons. The Seattle site enrolled patients during active infection and followed them longitudinally.

Material for sequencing was peripheral blood. This clonotype originated in a person between 70 and 80 years old with COVID-19, enrolled during active disease. The gene calls are TRBV6-1 and TRBJ1-5; 8 nucleotides match TRBD1. CDR3 DNA: TGTGCCAGCAGTGAAGGACAGGGGTACGAGCCCCAGCATTTT. Residues: CASSEGQGYEPQHF.